This T cell receptor (beta chain) comes out of a study of cytomegalovirus exposure and HLA in healthy donors. The study's findings and limits: An ancestry cluster, one associated with Asian ancestry, reportedly showed fewer N-insertions than the approximately 660-donor mean in a later analysis. The classifier reportedly diagnosed cytomegalovirus status with high specificity and sensitivity.

To note about this clone: Its antigen is currently unknown.

Trimming at V came to 5 bases and at J to 13 bases, leaving 7 bases not matched to a gene. Looked up from germline, CDR1 is MNHNS and CDR2 is SASEGT. The CDR3 is 12 residues long. PCR employed 60 Vbeta and 13 Jbeta primers. Authors' methods: Among the unique TCR beta chains that a later analysis counted, about 79 million in all, around 11 million were shared. Some clones are missing from TCRdb's copy, which holds only in-frame ones; the method was immunoSEQ multiplex PCR. V and J calls plus clone size are reproduced from that table; the DNA served to infer D and trimming. This sample has around 200,000 clones; nearly 80% occur once, and the top ten carry 1.8%.

The chain uses TRBV6-1 and TRBJ1-4; 7 bases map to TRBD1. Material for sequencing was PBMCs. The source of this sequence is a male donor in good health and CMV-seronegative. The CDR3 sequence is CASSLTGERLFF. CDR3 nucleotide sequence: TGTGCCAGCAGTCTTACAGGGGAGCGACTGTTTTTT.